Listed below are T cell receptor beta chains from one sample, sequenced in a study of OX40 agonist ivuxolimab in advanced cancers. Some clones are missing from TCRdb's copy, which holds only in-frame ones; the method was immunoSEQ multiplex PCR. The data contain 55,000 to 80,000 clones, more than 75% of them singletons. This specimen consisted of CD4+ or CD8+ T cells sorted from blood, obtained in a trial of the OX40 agonist ivuxolimab. These receptors were obtained from an adult with an advanced solid tumor such as melanoma, head and neck, liver or kidney cancer. The CDR3 runs from the conserved cysteine through the conserved F or W. A D gene is named only where the DNA matches it firmly. Size tells how often a clone was seen (once, few, many) or the class of an expanded clone, and some rows leave it out.

TRBJ2-5	NA	TRBV15	11	NA	CATSRGETQYF	TGTGCCACCAGCAGGGGGGAGACCCAGTACTTC
TRBJ1-2	NA	TRBV15	14	NA	CATSKDSFNYGYTF	TGTGCCACCAGCAAAGATTCCTTTAACTATGGCTACACCTTC
TRBJ1-4	TRBD1	TRBV28	16	NA	CASSGDRQGRGEKLFF	TGTGCCAGCAGTGGAGACAGACAGGGCCGTGGTGAAAAACTGTTTTTT
TRBJ2-7	NA	TRBV18	15	NA	CASSPPGGDGYEQYF	TGTGCCAGCTCACCACCGGGCGGGGACGGCTACGAGCAGTACTTC
TRBJ2-4	TRBD2	TRBV2	14	NA	CASGAGGTKNIQYF	TGTGCCAGCGGAGCGGGGGGAACCAAAAACATTCAGTACTTC
TRBJ1-2	TRBD1	TRBV10-3	14	NA	CAQRQGANVYGYTF	TGTGCCCAAAGACAGGGGGCGAACGTCTATGGCTACACCTTC
TRBJ2-2	TRBD2	TRBV9	16	NA	CASSVLAGGPTGELFF	TGTGCCAGCAGCGTCTTAGCGGGGGGGCCTACCGGGGAGCTGTTTTTT
TRBJ1-5	NA	TRBV11-2	17	once	CASSLGRNLYSNQPQHF	TGTGCCAGCAGCTTAGGTCGGAACCTCTATAGCAATCAGCCCCAGCATTTT
TRBJ2-7	TRBD1	TRBV5-1	14	NA	CASVRDSTSREQYF	TGCGCCAGCGTTCGGGACAGCACTTCTAGGGAGCAGTACTTC
TRBJ1-4	TRBD1	TRBV6-4	15	NA	CASSNPDRGHEKLFF	TGTGCCAGCAGTAACCCAGACAGGGGGCATGAAAAACTGTTTTTT
TRBJ2-5	NA	TRBV6-1	13	NA	CATELTGKETQYF	TGTGCCACCGAATTGACAGGAAAAGAGACCCAGTACTTC
TRBJ1-2	NA	TRBV19	14	few	CASSRDMATDGYTF	TGTGCCAGTAGTAGAGACATGGCGACAGATGGCTACACCTTC
TRBJ1-1	NA	TRBV25-1	14	once	CASSGRLLNTEAFF	TGTGCCAGCAGTGGAAGACTCTTGAACACTGAAGCTTTCTTT
TRBJ2-3	TRBD2	TRBV5-1	16	NA	CASSFPSGFSTDTQYF	TGCGCCAGCAGCTTCCCTAGCGGCTTTAGCACAGATACGCAGTATTTT
TRBJ2-5	TRBD2	TRBV30	13	NA	CAWSIGLEETQYF	TGTGCCTGGAGTATCGGACTAGAAGAGACCCAGTACTTC
TRBJ2-1	TRBD2	TRBV28	14	NA	CASYGTSANNEQFF	TGTGCCAGCTACGGGACTAGCGCGAACAATGAGCAGTTCTTC
TRBJ1-3	NA	TRBV21-1	13	NA	CASSVDDGNTIYF	TGTGCCAGCAGCGTGGACGACGGAAACACCATATATTTT
TRBJ2-1	NA	TRBV9	14	once	CASSFGTPKGEQFF	TGTGCCAGCAGCTTCGGGACTCCTAAGGGTGAGCAGTTCTTC
TRBJ1-6	NA	TRBV14	16	NA	CASSSGGDPRYSPLHF	TGTGCCAGCAGCTCCGGAGGGGACCCTCGTTATTCACCCCTCCACTTT
TRBJ2-7	TRBD2	TRBV4-1	15	NA	CASSPTSGRNYEQYF	TGCGCCAGCAGCCCCACTAGCGGGAGGAACTACGAGCAGTACTTC
TRBJ2-1	TRBD2	TRBV5-1	15	NA	CASSSQSGVGNEQFF	TGCGCCAGCAGCTCACAAAGCGGGGTAGGGAATGAGCAGTTCTTC
TRBJ2-1	NA	TRBV30	11	NA	CAWSQWDEQFF	TGTGCCTGGAGTCAATGGGATGAGCAGTTCTTC
TRBJ1-1	NA	TRBV5-4	12	once	CASSADEAQAFF	TGTGCCAGCAGCGCCGACGAGGCCCAAGCTTTCTTT
TRBJ1-1	TRBD1	TRBV19	20	NA	CASIGSGDRGRISMNTEAFF	TGTGCCAGTATTGGCTCGGGTGACAGGGGGCGTATCTCCATGAACACTGAAGCTTTCTTT